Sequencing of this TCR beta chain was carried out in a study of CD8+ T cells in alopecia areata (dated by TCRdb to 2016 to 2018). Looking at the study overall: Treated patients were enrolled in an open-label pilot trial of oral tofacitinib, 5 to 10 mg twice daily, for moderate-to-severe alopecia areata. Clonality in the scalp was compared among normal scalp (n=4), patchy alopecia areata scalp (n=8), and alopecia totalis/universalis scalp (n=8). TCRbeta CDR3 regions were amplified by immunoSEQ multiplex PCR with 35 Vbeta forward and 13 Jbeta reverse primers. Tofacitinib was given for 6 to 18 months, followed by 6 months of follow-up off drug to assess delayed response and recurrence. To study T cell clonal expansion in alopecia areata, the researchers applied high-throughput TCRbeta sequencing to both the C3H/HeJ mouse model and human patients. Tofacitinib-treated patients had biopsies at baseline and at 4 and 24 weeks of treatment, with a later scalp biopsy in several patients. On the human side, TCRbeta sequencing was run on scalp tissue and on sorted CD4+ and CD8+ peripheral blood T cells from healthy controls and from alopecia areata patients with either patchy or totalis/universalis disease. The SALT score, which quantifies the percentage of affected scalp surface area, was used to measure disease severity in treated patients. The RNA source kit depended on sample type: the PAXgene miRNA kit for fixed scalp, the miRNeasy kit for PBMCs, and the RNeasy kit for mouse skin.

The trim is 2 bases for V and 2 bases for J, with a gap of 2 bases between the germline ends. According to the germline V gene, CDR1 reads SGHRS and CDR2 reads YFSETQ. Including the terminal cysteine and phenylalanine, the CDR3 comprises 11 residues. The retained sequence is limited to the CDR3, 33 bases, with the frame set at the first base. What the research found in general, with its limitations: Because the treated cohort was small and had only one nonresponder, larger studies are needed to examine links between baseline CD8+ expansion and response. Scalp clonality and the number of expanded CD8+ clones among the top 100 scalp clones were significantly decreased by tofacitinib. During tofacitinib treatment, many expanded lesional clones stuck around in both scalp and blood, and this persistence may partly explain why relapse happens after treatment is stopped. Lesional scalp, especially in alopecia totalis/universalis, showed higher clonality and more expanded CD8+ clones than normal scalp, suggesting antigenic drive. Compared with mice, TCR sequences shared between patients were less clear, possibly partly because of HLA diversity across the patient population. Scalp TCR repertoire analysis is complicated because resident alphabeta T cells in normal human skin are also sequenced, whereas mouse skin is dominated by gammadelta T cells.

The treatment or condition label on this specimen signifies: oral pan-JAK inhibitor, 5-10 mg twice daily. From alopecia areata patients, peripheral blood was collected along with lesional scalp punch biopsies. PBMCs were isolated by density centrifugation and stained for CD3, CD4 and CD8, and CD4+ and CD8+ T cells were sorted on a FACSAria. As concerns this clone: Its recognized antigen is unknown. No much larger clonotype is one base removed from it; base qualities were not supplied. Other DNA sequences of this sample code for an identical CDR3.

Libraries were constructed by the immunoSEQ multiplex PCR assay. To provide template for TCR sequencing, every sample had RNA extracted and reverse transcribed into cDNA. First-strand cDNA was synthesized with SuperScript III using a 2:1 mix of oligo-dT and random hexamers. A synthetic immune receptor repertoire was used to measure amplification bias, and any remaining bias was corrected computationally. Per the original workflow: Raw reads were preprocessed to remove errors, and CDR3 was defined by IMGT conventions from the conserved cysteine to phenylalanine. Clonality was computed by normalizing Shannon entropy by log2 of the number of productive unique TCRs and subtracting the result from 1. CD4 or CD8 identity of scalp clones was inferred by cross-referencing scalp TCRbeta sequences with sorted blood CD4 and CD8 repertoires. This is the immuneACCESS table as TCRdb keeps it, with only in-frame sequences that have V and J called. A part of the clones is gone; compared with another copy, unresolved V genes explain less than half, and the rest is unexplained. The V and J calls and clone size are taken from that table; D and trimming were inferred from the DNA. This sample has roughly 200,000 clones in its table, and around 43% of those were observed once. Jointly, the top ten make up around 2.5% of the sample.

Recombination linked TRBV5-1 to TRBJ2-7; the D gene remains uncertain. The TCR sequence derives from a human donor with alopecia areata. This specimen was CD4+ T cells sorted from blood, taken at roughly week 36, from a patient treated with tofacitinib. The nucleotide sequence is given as TGCGCCAGCAGCTTTGCCTACGAGCAGTACTTC. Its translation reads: CASSFAYEQYF. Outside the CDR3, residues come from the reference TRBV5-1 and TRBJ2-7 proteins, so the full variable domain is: KAGVTQTPRYLIKTRGQQVTLSCSPISGHRSVSWYQQTPGQGLQFLFEYFSETQRNKGNFPGRFSGRQFSNSRSEMNVSTLELGDSALYLCASSFAYEQYFGPGTRLTVT.